Listed below are T cell receptor beta chains from one sample, sequenced in a study of vaccination effects on CD4 cells after COVID-19. The antigens for these receptors are not known. Assay used: immunoSEQ multiplex PCR; TCRdb lists only in-frame clones, some missing. The data show fewer than 85,000 clones, just under 75% seen once. Specimen: CD4+ T cells from PBMCs cultured without peptide, collected after COVID-19 vaccination. The receptors derive from a human donor who received a COVID-19 vaccine. The CDR3 runs from the conserved cysteine through the conserved F or W. D genes are given only for firm matches. The size entry is marked missing in some rows and otherwise reads once, few, many or a size class.

V gene: TRBV7-9
J gene: TRBJ2-2
clone size: .
D gene: .
CDR3 protein: CASSLDRNTGELFF
CDR3 DNA: TGTGCCAGCAGTTTGGACAGAAACACCGGGGAGCTGTTTTTT

V gene: TRBV7-2
J gene: TRBJ1-1
clone size: .
D gene: .
CDR3 protein: CASSLAHRNTEAFF
CDR3 DNA: TGTGCCAGCAGCTTAGCTCACAGGAACACTGAAGCTTTCTTT

V gene: TRBV20-1
J gene: TRBJ1-1
clone size: .
D gene: TRBD1
CDR3 protein: CSVTGDTEAFF
CDR3 DNA: TGCAGTGTCACAGGGGACACTGAAGCTTTCTTT

V gene: TRBV5-4
J gene: TRBJ2-2
clone size: .
D gene: TRBD1
CDR3 protein: CASRAGTGGPGELFF
CDR3 DNA: TGTGCCAGCAGAGCCGGGACAGGGGGGCCCGGGGAGCTGTTTTTT

V gene: TRBV18
J gene: TRBJ2-1
clone size: .
D gene: TRBD2
CDR3 protein: CASSPLGGPGGEQFF
CDR3 DNA: TGTGCCAGCTCACCACTGGGCGGGCCCGGGGGGGAGCAGTTCTTC

V gene: TRBV6-5
J gene: TRBJ1-3
clone size: .
D gene: .
CDR3 protein: CASQSGMSGNTIYF
CDR3 DNA: TGTGCCAGCCAATCGGGAATGAGTGGAAACACCATATATTTT

V gene: TRBV19
J gene: TRBJ1-6
clone size: .
D gene: .
CDR3 protein: CASSFGGLGSPLHF
CDR3 DNA: TGTGCCAGTAGTTTCGGGGGGCTGGGTTCACCCCTCCACTTT

V gene: TRBV11-1
J gene: TRBJ1-5
clone size: .
D gene: .
CDR3 protein: CASSRTRDQPQHF
CDR3 DNA: TGTGCCAGCAGCCGAACCAGGGATCAGCCCCAGCATTTT

V gene: TRBV4-1
J gene: TRBJ2-5
clone size: .
D gene: TRBD2
CDR3 protein: CASSQVRLAGALQETQYF
CDR3 DNA: TGCGCCAGCAGCCAGGTCAGACTAGCGGGGGCCTTACAAGAGACCCAGTACTTC

V gene: TRBV7-2
J gene: TRBJ2-2
clone size: .
D gene: .
CDR3 protein: CASSLRLANTGELFF
CDR3 DNA: TGTGCCAGCAGCTTAAGGCTGGCGAACACCGGGGAGCTGTTTTTT

V gene: TRBV2
J gene: TRBJ2-1
clone size: few
D gene: TRBD2
CDR3 protein: CASSYFPSGAYNEQFF
CDR3 DNA: TGTGCCAGCAGTTACTTCCCTAGCGGGGCATACAATGAGCAGTTCTTC

V gene: TRBV30
J gene: TRBJ1-6
clone size: .
D gene: TRBD1
CDR3 protein: CAWSKDRVNSPLHF
CDR3 DNA: TGTGCCTGGAGTAAAGACAGGGTCAATTCACCCCTCCACTTT

V gene: TRBV19
J gene: TRBJ1-4
clone size: .
D gene: TRBD1
CDR3 protein: CASNPGQNNEKLFF
CDR3 DNA: TGTGCCAGTAACCCGGGACAGAATAATGAAAAACTGTTTTTT

V gene: TRBV4-2
J gene: TRBJ2-1
clone size: .
D gene: .
CDR3 protein: CASSQDGGGAKNEQFF
CDR3 DNA: TGTGCCAGCAGCCAAGACGGTGGGGGGGCCAAAAATGAGCAGTTCTTC

V gene: TRBV7-2
J gene: TRBJ2-5
clone size: .
D gene: TRBD2
CDR3 protein: CASSFAGGGETQYF
CDR3 DNA: TGTGCCAGCAGCTTCGCGGGGGGTGGAGAGACCCAGTACTTC

V gene: TRBV9
J gene: TRBJ2-3
clone size: .
D gene: .
CDR3 protein: CASSVGGSDTQYF
CDR3 DNA: TGTGCCAGCAGCGTAGGAGGATCAGATACGCAGTATTTT

V gene: TRBV27
J gene: TRBJ1-1
clone size: few
D gene: TRBD1
CDR3 protein: CASREFGQGNTEAFF
CDR3 DNA: TGTGCCAGCAGGGAATTCGGACAGGGGAACACTGAAGCTTTCTTT

V gene: TRBV30
J gene: TRBJ2-3
clone size: .
D gene: .
CDR3 protein: CAWSVLWDTQYF
CDR3 DNA: TGTGCCTGGAGTGTACTGTGGGATACGCAGTATTTT

V gene: TRBV7-2
J gene: TRBJ2-2
clone size: .
D gene: .
CDR3 protein: CASRGRGAYTGELFF
CDR3 DNA: TGTGCCAGCAGGGGAAGGGGGGCTTACACCGGGGAGCTGTTTTTT

V gene: TRBV5-1
J gene: TRBJ2-3
clone size: .
D gene: .
CDR3 protein: CASSLDGRDTQYF
CDR3 DNA: TGCGCCAGCAGCTTGGACGGGAGAGATACGCAGTATTTT

V gene: TRBV20-1
J gene: TRBJ1-2
clone size: .
D gene: .
CDR3 protein: CSASRTLGYTF
CDR3 DNA: TGCAGTGCTTCACGGACCCTTGGCTACACCTTC

V gene: TRBV2
J gene: TRBJ1-5
clone size: .
D gene: .
CDR3 protein: CASRVAGVNQPQHF
CDR3 DNA: TGTGCCAGCAGGGTTGCCGGGGTAAATCAGCCCCAGCATTTT

V gene: TRBV3-1/TRBV3-2
J gene: TRBJ1-2
clone size: .
D gene: .
CDR3 protein: CASSHLRRGYTF
CDR3 DNA: TGTGCCAGCAGCCATCTACGGCGGGGCTACACCTTC

V gene: TRBV19
J gene: TRBJ1-3
clone size: .
D gene: TRBD1
CDR3 protein: CASTTGGSGNTIYF
CDR3 DNA: TGTGCCAGTACCACAGGGGGCTCTGGAAACACCATATATTTT

V gene: TRBV5-8
J gene: TRBJ1-5
clone size: .
D gene: .
CDR3 protein: CASSFMASNQPQHF
CDR3 DNA: TGTGCCAGCAGCTTTATGGCTAGCAATCAGCCCCAGCATTTT

V gene: TRBV5-1
J gene: TRBJ1-3
clone size: .
D gene: .
CDR3 protein: CASSLPTSGSSGNTIYF
CDR3 DNA: TGCGCCAGCAGCCTACCCACATCGGGAAGCTCTGGAAACACCATATATTTT

V gene: TRBV5-6
J gene: TRBJ2-6
clone size: .
D gene: .
CDR3 protein: CASSLFGSGANVLTF
CDR3 DNA: TGTGCCAGCAGCTTGTTTGGCTCTGGGGCCAACGTCCTGACTTTC

V gene: TRBV29-1
J gene: TRBJ1-5
clone size: .
D gene: .
CDR3 protein: CSVRRGENQPQHF
CDR3 DNA: TGCAGCGTCCGAAGGGGGGAGAATCAGCCCCAGCATTTT

V gene: TRBV5-1
J gene: TRBJ2-5
clone size: .
D gene: TRBD2
CDR3 protein: CASSDKWGGKETQYF
CDR3 DNA: TGCGCCAGCAGCGACAAGTGGGGGGGTAAAGAGACCCAGTACTTC

V gene: TRBV6-5
J gene: TRBJ1-1
clone size: .
D gene: .
CDR3 protein: CASRGGVAGGTEAFF
CDR3 DNA: TGTGCCAGCAGGGGGGGGGTCGCCGGTGGGACTGAAGCTTTCTTT

V gene: TRBV7-3
J gene: TRBJ1-1
clone size: .
D gene: .
CDR3 protein: CASSQNMNTEAFF
CDR3 DNA: TGTGCCAGCAGCCAGAACATGAACACTGAAGCTTTCTTT

V gene: TRBV6-1
J gene: TRBJ2-4
clone size: .
D gene: TRBD1
CDR3 protein: CASSEFKGATKNIQYF
CDR3 DNA: TGTGCCAGCAGTGAATTCAAGGGGGCGACCAAAAACATTCAGTACTTC

V gene: TRBV5-4
J gene: TRBJ2-5
clone size: .
D gene: .
CDR3 protein: CASTSGGRGAIETQYF
CDR3 DNA: TGTGCCAGCACCTCGGGGGGCCGGGGGGCGATCGAGACCCAGTACTTC

V gene: TRBV27
J gene: TRBJ1-2
clone size: once
D gene: .
CDR3 protein: CASSPTVGPNGYTF
CDR3 DNA: TGTGCCAGCAGTCCTACAGTTGGTCCGAATGGCTACACCTTC

V gene: TRBV7-9
J gene: TRBJ1-2
clone size: .
D gene: .
CDR3 protein: CASSFGDATLGGYTF
CDR3 DNA: TGTGCCAGCAGCTTCGGCGACGCCACCCTTGGGGGCTACACCTTC

V gene: TRBV5-1
J gene: TRBJ2-2
clone size: .
D gene: .
CDR3 protein: CASSLNWLADANTGELFF
CDR3 DNA: TGCGCCAGCAGCTTGAATTGGCTAGCTGACGCGAACACCGGGGAGCTGTTTTTT

V gene: TRBV6-6
J gene: TRBJ1-2
clone size: .
D gene: TRBD1
CDR3 protein: CASSLGQGSYGYTF
CDR3 DNA: TGTGCCAGCAGCCTAGGACAGGGAAGCTATGGCTACACCTTC

V gene: TRBV6-5
J gene: TRBJ1-1
clone size: .
D gene: TRBD1
CDR3 protein: CASRWDRGTEAFF
CDR3 DNA: TGTGCCAGCAGATGGGACAGGGGCACTGAAGCTTTCTTT

V gene: TRBV11-2
J gene: TRBJ2-2
clone size: .
D gene: .
CDR3 protein: CASSSSGRWTGELFF
CDR3 DNA: TGTGCCAGCAGCTCTTCTGGGAGATGGACCGGGGAGCTGTTTTTT

V gene: TRBV2
J gene: TRBJ1-5
clone size: few
D gene: .
CDR3 protein: CASSGDSNQPQHF
CDR3 DNA: TGTGCCAGCAGTGGTGACAGCAATCAGCCCCAGCATTTT

V gene: TRBV6-5
J gene: TRBJ2-2
clone size: .
D gene: TRBD1
CDR3 protein: CASSYGDRAPGELFF
CDR3 DNA: TGTGCCAGCAGTTACGGGGACAGGGCCCCCGGGGAGCTGTTTTTT

V gene: TRBV29-1
J gene: TRBJ2-5
clone size: .
D gene: TRBD2
CDR3 protein: CSEAGGPNGETQYF
CDR3 DNA: TGCAGCGAAGCGGGGGGGCCCAATGGAGAGACCCAGTACTTC

V gene: TRBV5-4
J gene: TRBJ1-1
clone size: once
D gene: TRBD1
CDR3 protein: CASSFDRGMNTEAFF
CDR3 DNA: TGTGCCAGCAGCTTCGACAGGGGGATGAACACTGAAGCTTTCTTT

V gene: TRBV9
J gene: TRBJ2-2
clone size: .
D gene: TRBD2
CDR3 protein: CASSPRLAGASTNTGELFF
CDR3 DNA: TGTGCCAGCAGCCCCAGACTAGCGGGGGCCTCAACGAACACCGGGGAGCTGTTTTTT

V gene: TRBV4-2
J gene: TRBJ2-3
clone size: .
D gene: TRBD2
CDR3 protein: CASTHRMGGKARGGSTDTQYF
CDR3 DNA: TGTGCCAGCACCCATCGGATGGGGGGGAAAGCGCGGGGGGGAAGCACAGATACGCAGTATTTT

V gene: TRBV24-1
J gene: TRBJ2-1
clone size: .
D gene: TRBD2
CDR3 protein: CATSDDNTGTISYNEQFF
CDR3 DNA: TGTGCCACCAGTGATGATAATACCGGGACTATCTCCTACAATGAGCAGTTCTTC

V gene: TRBV9
J gene: TRBJ1-2
clone size: .
D gene: TRBD1
CDR3 protein: CASSADRDAYGYTF
CDR3 DNA: TGTGCCAGCAGCGCCGACAGGGACGCCTATGGCTACACCTTC

V gene: TRBV27
J gene: TRBJ1-2
clone size: .
D gene: .
CDR3 protein: CASSLRGAQDGYTF
CDR3 DNA: TGTGCCAGCAGTTTAAGGGGGGCGCAGGATGGCTACACCTTC

V gene: TRBV28
J gene: TRBJ1-6
clone size: .
D gene: .
CDR3 protein: CASRTGNSYNSPLHF
CDR3 DNA: TGTGCCAGCAGGACAGGCAACTCCTATAATTCACCCCTCCACTTT

V gene: TRBV7-3
J gene: TRBJ2-6
clone size: .
D gene: .
CDR3 protein: CASSEGGPGANVLTF
CDR3 DNA: TGTGCCAGCAGCGAGGGGGGGCCTGGGGCCAACGTCCTGACTTTC